The source of this TCR beta chain is a study of T cells after yellow fever vaccination. TCRdb ran MiXCR on the 5' RACE reads and lists one entry per CDR3 protein. The sample carries 500,000 to 650,000 distinct CDR3 sequences, about a sixth recorded once. Broader study findings: Most clones from primary vaccination resurfaced after the booster (around 97% CD4, 70% to 90% CD8). Researchers report a weaker secondary response that nonetheless peaked faster, day 5 versus 15.

Only a few counts were recorded for this clonotype. Its antigen is currently unknown. The V end was cut by 7 bases, the J end by 0 bases, with 15 bases between. CDR3 size: 15 residues. The germline V gene has CDR1 MNHEY and CDR2 SVGEGT. Sequenced here: PBMCs, sampled roughly 5 days after the first yellow fever vaccination. The chain carries TRBV6-2 or TRBV6-3 and TRBJ2-5; D perhaps matches TRBD2 (6 bases). The clonotype was recovered from a man aged 18 to 29 who received the YFV17D yellow fever vaccine. CDR3 in DNA: TGTGCCAGCAACCTTGCGGGGAAGTACCAAGAGACCCAGTACTTC. Amino acid sequence: CASNLAGKYQETQYF.